These 24 T cell receptor beta chains share one sample of origin, sequenced in a study of blood T cell repertoires in COVID-19. Method: immunoSEQ multiplex PCR; TCRdb's copy keeps in-frame clones and lacks some. The data show 300,000 to 350,000 clones, with about 90% seen just once and about 0.93% held by the top ten. Material: PBMCs or T cells enriched from blood (not recorded which). These receptors were collected from a young woman who had recovered from COVID-19.

V is TRBV5-1 and J is TRBJ1-4; D is ambiguous. CDR1 is SGHRS, CDR2 YFSETQ, per germline. This CDR3 spans 14 amino acids. Trimming left V 1 base short and J 8 bases short, with 12 bases between. The CDR3 coding sequence is TGCGCCAGCAGCTTGCAACCGGGGAACGAAAAACTGTTTTTT. Encoded protein: CASSLQPGNEKLFF. Based on the CDR3 plus reference TRBV5-1 and TRBJ1-4, the full variable domain is KAGVTQTPRYLIKTRGQQVTLSCSPISGHRSVSWYQQTPGQGLQFLFEYFSETQRNKGNFPGRFSGRQFSNSRSEMNVSTLELGDSALYLCASSLQPGNEKLFFGSGTQLSVL.

The sample holds a few counts of this clone. CDR3 sequence reads: CASSRGRGINTGELFF. The DNA of the CDR3 is TGTGCCAGCAGCAGGGGTCGAGGGATCAACACCGGGGAGCTGTTTTTT. This rearrangement joins TRBV21-1 to TRBJ2-2; the table's D call TRBD2 went unverified against the DNA. TRBV21-1 counts as a pseudogene. There are 16 residues in the CDR3.

The CDR3 DNA reads as TGTGCCAGCAGTTTGGGGACAGGGCGCGAGCAGTACTTC. Its protein is CASSLGTGREQYF. The V gene is TRBV6-5, the J gene TRBJ2-7; 9 positions match TRBD1. Germline V gives CDR1 MNHEY, CDR2 SVGAGI. This CDR3 has 13 residues. With 4 bases clipped from V and 6 bases from J, the junction kept 4 bases outside the gene matches.

The V gene is TRBV28, the J gene TRBJ1-5, with a tentative D call TRBD1 (5 bases). Trimming pared 6 bases from V and 5 bases from J, leaving 20 bases between. CDR3 length: 16 residues. The germline gives CDR1 MDHEN, CDR2 SYDVKM. The DNA for the CDR3 is TGTGCCAGCAGAGTTAGGTGGGCAGGGCCTTATCAGCCCCAGCATTTT. Amino acids: CASRVRWAGPYQPQHF.

The rearrangement links TRBV4-1 to TRBJ2-1; TRBD2 aligns across 8 bases. From germline, CDR1 is MGHRA and CDR2 YSYEKL. V lost 4 bases and J lost 6; bases outside the gene matches: 2. This CDR3 has 13 residues. In DNA form, the CDR3 reads TGCGCCAGCAGCCCGGGACTAGTCAATGAGCAGTTCTTC. Amino acids: CASSPGLVNEQFF.

This chain connects TRBV7-2 to TRBJ1-2, with D possibly matching TRBD1 (5 bases). CDR1 and CDR2 from the germline V gene are SGHTA and FQGNSA. The CDR3 has 13 residues. V was pared by 4 bases and J by 3 bases, with 9 bases between. The CDR3 DNA is TGTGCCAGCAGCTCGACAGAATACTATGGCTACACCTTC. Translating gives CASSSTEYYGYTF.

This clone has a handful of counts. V is TRBV27 and J is TRBJ2-7, with a weak D call TRBD2 (6 bases). The CDR3 runs 15 residues. V was trimmed by 5 bases and J by 3 bases, leaving 17 bases between them. From germline, CDR1 is MNHEY and CDR2 SMNVEV (reference sequence). The CDR3 nucleotides are TGTGCCAGCAGTGGGGGGACGCTGGGTGTCTACGAGCAGTACTTC. As protein: CASSGGTLGVYEQYF.

This rearrangement joins TRBV19 to TRBJ2-3, with TRBD1 matching over 7 bases. The CDR3 covers 16 residues. Germline CDR1 and CDR2: LNHDA and SQIVND (reference sequence). Trimming at V came to 5 bases and at J to 3 bases, leaving 11 bases not matched to a gene. This CDR3 reads CASSPRDSTITDTQYF. CDR3 nucleotides: TGTGCCAGTAGTCCCCGGGACAGCACGATTACAGATACGCAGTATTTT. Variable domain in full (rest from reference TRBV19 and TRBJ2-3): DGGITQSPKYLFRKEGQNVTLSCEQNLNHDAMYWYRQDPGQGLRLIYYSQIVNDFQKGDIAEGYSVSREKKESFPLTVTSAQKNPTAFYLCASSPRDSTITDTQYFGPGTRLTVL.

The chain has TRBV7-8 and TRBJ2-3; TRBD2 agrees at 11 bases. Germline assignment: CDR1 SGHVS and CDR2 FQNEAQ. After removal of 3 bases from V and 1 base from J, the junction contained 3 bases not matched to a gene. CDR3 size: 16 residues. The CDR3 coding sequence is TGTGCCAGCAGCTTTAGCGGGGGGGCCCGCACAGATACGCAGTATTTT. This translates into CASSFSGGARTDTQYF.

This rearrangement joins TRBV19 to TRBJ2-5, with D maybe TRBD2 (7 bases). The ends were cut back, 6 bases at V and 2 bases at J, with 16 bases in the middle. The CDR3 loop spans 15 amino acids. Germline-derived CDR1 and CDR2 are LNHDA and SQIVND (reference sequence). In DNA, the CDR3 is TGTGCCAGTAGCATCAGGGGAGGGGAGCAAGAGACCCAGTACTTC. This translates into CASSIRGGEQETQYF.

The gene calls are TRBV4-3 and TRBJ1-5, with D possibly matching TRBD1 (6 bases). V lost 4 bases, J lost 4 bases, and 8 bases lay in between. The CDR3 is 13 residues long. Germline loops: CDR1 LGHNA, CDR2 YSLEER. The DNA for the CDR3 is TGCGCCAGCAGCCTGGGGGCGAATCAGCCCCAGCATTTT. Encoded protein: CASSLGANQPQHF.

This sequence joins TRBV5-1 and TRBJ2-5; TRBD2 agrees at 14 bases. This CDR3 contains 17 residues. Germline-derived CDR1 and CDR2 are SGHRS and YFSETQ. With V trimmed by 0 bases and J by 4 bases, 5 bases remained unmatched. The CDR3 region is CASSLGTSGGLAETQYF. The CDR3 DNA reads as TGCGCCAGCAGCTTGGGGACTAGCGGGGGGTTAGCAGAGACCCAGTACTTC. Combining the CDR3 with reference TRBV5-1 and TRBJ2-5 gives the whole variable domain KAGVTQTPRYLIKTRGQQVTLSCSPISGHRSVSWYQQTPGQGLQFLFEYFSETQRNKGNFPGRFSGRQFSNSRSEMNVSTLELGDSALYLCASSLGTSGGLAETQYFGPGTRLLVL.

This chain joins TRBV28 and TRBJ1-1; the D is unclear. Trimming took 6 bases from V and 5 from J, leaving 10 bases between them. The CDR3 has 12 residues. CDR1 and CDR2 from the germline V gene are MDHEN and SYDVKM. Here the CDR3 reads CASSPRGTEAFF. CDR3 bases: TGTGCCAGCAGCCCAAGAGGGACTGAAGCTTTCTTT.

This clone has only a few counts. The identical CDR3 is also encoded by other nucleotide sequences in the sample. The chain is built from TRBV24-1 and TRBJ2-2; the match to TRBD1 covers 9 bases. The V gene's germline CDR1 is KGHDR and CDR2 SFDVKD. This CDR3 contains 16 residues. V lost 6 bases, J lost 1 base, and 5 bases stayed unmatched. The chain's CDR3 is CATSIPGQGNTGELFF. CDR3 nucleotide sequence: TGTGCCACCAGTATACCGGGACAGGGGAACACCGGGGAGCTGTTTTTT.

The J gene is TRBJ1-2, the V gene TRBV3-1 (or the pseudogene TRBV3-2), with 7 positions matching TRBD1. Per germline, CDR1 LGHDT and CDR2 YNNKEL (reference sequence). J lost 6 bases, V lost 4 bases, and 5 bases had no gene match. This CDR3 region has 13 residues. The CDR3 DNA is TGTGCCAGCAGCCTTGACAGGGCTGATGGCTACACCTTC. Protein sequence: CASSLDRADGYTF.

The V call is TRBV9, the J call TRBJ1-4; 8 positions match TRBD1. This CDR3 has 14 amino acids. Germline lookup yields CDR1 SGDLS and CDR2 YYNGEE. V shed 0 bases, J shed 6 bases, and the junction held 1 base outside the gene matches. The CDR3 here is CASSVDRGDEKLFF. CDR3 in DNA: TGTGCCAGCAGCGTAGACAGGGGGGATGAAAAACTGTTTTTT.

This sequence joins TRBV12-3 or TRBV12-4 and TRBJ2-7; tentatively, D is TRBD1 (6 bases). The CDR3 contains 13 residues. V gave up 7 bases and J gave up 7 bases, with 17 bases separating them. The CDR3 sequence: CASTRVGAEEQYF. DNA for the CDR3: TGTGCCAGCACCCGGGTGGGGGCGGAAGAGCAGTACTTC.

The genes are TRBV5-1 and TRBJ2-7; 15 nucleotides align to TRBD2. Germline CDR1 is SGHRS and CDR2 is YFSETQ. The CDR3 length is 15 residues. The V segment lost 2 bases and the J segment 4 bases; nucleotides outside the gene matches: 1. In DNA form, the CDR3 reads TGCGCCAGCAGCTTTGGACTAGCGGGGGGGTACGAGCAGTACTTC. Its protein is CASSFGLAGGYEQYF.

V and J are TRBV27 and TRBJ2-7; 7 positions match TRBD1. The J segment lost 4 bases and the V segment lost 3 bases, leaving 9 bases of the junction unmatched. The CDR3 is 15 amino acids. From germline, CDR1 is MNHEY and CDR2 SMNVEV (reference sequence). DNA of the CDR3: TGTGCCAGCAGTTTTGTGGGGGACAGCACATACGAGCAGTACTTC. Translated, it gives CASSFVGDSTYEQYF.

The chain uses TRBV6-5 and TRBJ2-4, with 10 bases identical to TRBD1. The CDR3 spans 13 residues. The J segment lost 8 bases and the V segment lost 6 bases, leaving 4 bases of the junction unmatched. CDR1 and CDR2 from the germline V gene are MNHEY and SVGAGI. CDR3: CASRGQGMDIQYF. CDR3 nucleotide sequence: TGTGCCAGCAGGGGACAGGGGATGGACATTCAGTACTTC.

This clone was recorded a few times. This chain uses TRBV6-6 with TRBJ1-1; D remains ambiguous. CDR3 length: 14 amino acids. V lost 10 bases, J lost 0 bases, and 15 bases lay in between. In germline, CDR1 is MNHNY, CDR2 SVGAGI (reference sequence). CDR3: CATTDTRLNTEAFF. As DNA, the CDR3 is TGTGCCACCACCGACACAAGATTGAACACTGAAGCTTTCTTT.

CDR3 bases: TGTGCCAGCCAATGGAGGGGTGGTGGAAATGAAAAACTGTTTTTT. It yields the protein CASQWRGGGNEKLFF. The rearrangement joins TRBV27 to TRBJ1-4; tentatively, D is TRBD1 (5 bases). This CDR3 comprises 15 residues. The V gene lost 8 bases and the J gene lost 5 bases, with 18 bases spanning the gap. Germline V CDR1 and CDR2: MNHEY, SMNVEV (reference sequence). The complete variable domain, with remaining parts taken from reference TRBV27 and TRBJ1-4, reads EAQVTQNPRYLITVTGKKLTVTCSQNMNHEYMSWYRQDPGLGLRQIYYSMNVEVTDKGDVPEGYKVSRKEKRNFPLILESPSPNQTSLYFCASQWRGGGNEKLFFGSGTQLSVL.

J is TRBJ2-3 and V is TRBV7-8; 14 positions agree with TRBD2. The V gene end was trimmed by 5 bases and the J gene end by 8 bases; junction bases not matched to a gene: 9. The germline gives CDR1 SGHVS, CDR2 FQNEAQ. This CDR3 is built from 16 residues. CDR3 in amino acids: CASSGRLAGGPGTQYF. The CDR3 DNA reads TGTGCCAGCAGCGGGCGACTAGCGGGGGGGCCGGGTACGCAGTATTTT.

V usage is TRBV7-2 and J usage is TRBJ2-5, with D hard to call. V was shortened by 6 bases and J by 2 bases, with 4 bases between the two germline ends. Germline V CDR1 and CDR2: SGHTA, FQGNSA. The CDR3 length is 11 residues. DNA for the CDR3: TGTGCCAGCAGATCTCAAGAGACCCAGTACTTC. It yields the protein CASRSQETQYF.